This T cell receptor (beta chain) was captured by sequencing in a study of identical twins. Remarks on this clonotype: The antigen is not known.

Each donor (without exception) was a healthy Caucasian. Study findings and constraints: Insertions were reduced in abundant cord blood beta clonotypes but not in memory repertoires. The study found weaker excess twin sharing in beta out-of-frame sequences.

TCRdb reprocessed the 5' RACE reads with MiXCR, giving one entry per CDR3 protein. This table has 250,000 or so distinct CDR3 sequences, around 8.3% appearing once. Trimming removed 0 bases from V and 1 base from J, with 13 bases in between. The CDR3 is 16 amino acids. Germline V gives CDR1 SGHDT, CDR2 YYEEEE. The same sample was also studied in work on yellow fever vaccine responses in identical twins.

Sequencing input: CD8+ T cells sorted from blood. The receptor's source is a woman aged 18-29 years in good health. V is TRBV5-6 and J is TRBJ2-5, with no clear D. The CDR3, as DNA: TGTGCCAGCAGCTTGGGGACCCAACATCCCCAAGAGACCCAGTACTTC. Encoded protein: CASSLGTQHPQETQYF.